Listed below are T cell receptor beta chains from one sample, sequenced in a study of CD8+ T cells in alopecia areata. Data came from immunoSEQ multiplex PCR; TCRdb stores just in-frame clones and leaves some out. Here the sample spans about 150,000 clones, about three fifths being singletons. Source: CD4+ T cells sorted from blood, taken at week 0. The origin of the receptors is a human donor with alopecia areata. Both conserved end residues are part of each CDR3. A D gene is named only where the DNA matches it firmly. Clone size is given for some rows only: seen once, a few or many times, or a class if the clone is expanded.

clone size	D gene	V gene	J gene	CDR3 length	CDR3 protein	CDR3 DNA
.	.	TRBV30	TRBJ2-5	13	CAWSLAGVETQYF	TGTGCCTGGAGTTTGGCAGGGGTAGAGACCCAGTACTTC
.	.	TRBV5-4	TRBJ1-5	12	CASSLKSGPQHF	TGTGCCAGCAGCTTGAAAAGTGGACCCCAGCATTTT
.	.	TRBV2	TRBJ1-5	14	CASMAGNSNQPQHF	TGTGCCAGCATGGCGGGGAATAGCAATCAGCCCCAGCATTTT
.	.	TRBV5-1	TRBJ2-3	14	CASSFGQSTDTQYF	TGCGCCAGCAGCTTCGGACAGTCCACAGATACGCAGTATTTT
.	TRBD2	TRBV5-1	TRBJ2-5	16	CASSVSSGGLGETQYF	TGCGCCAGCAGCGTATCTAGCGGGGGCCTCGGGGAGACCCAGTACTTC
.	TRBD2	TRBV5-4	TRBJ2-5	16	CASSPEAGGGGETQYF	TGTGCCAGCAGCCCCGAGGCGGGGGGAGGGGGAGAGACCCAGTACTTC
.	.	TRBV4-3	TRBJ1-1	14	CASSQERGNTEAFF	TGCGCCAGCAGCCAAGAAAGGGGGAACACTGAAGCTTTCTTT
.	.	TRBV13	TRBJ2-7	16	CASSQKAGPLDSEQYF	TGTGCCAGCAGCCAAAAGGCCGGTCCCCTGGACTCCGAGCAGTACTTC
.	.	TRBV11-3	TRBJ2-1	14	CASSAPSLGGEQFF	TGTGCCAGCAGCGCGCCCTCTTTGGGGGGTGAGCAGTTCTTC
once	.	TRBV30	TRBJ2-1	16	CAWSPIGGKVINEQFF	TGTGCCTGGAGTCCTATCGGAGGGAAGGTCATTAATGAGCAGTTCTTC
.	.	TRBV5-1	TRBJ2-5	14	CASSPDRPEETQYF	TGCGCCAGCAGCCCGGATCGTCCTGAAGAGACCCAGTACTTC
.	.	TRBV29-1	TRBJ1-4	13	CSVPARGGEKLFF	TGCAGCGTCCCCGCGCGCGGAGGAGAAAAACTGTTTTTT
.	.	TRBV5-6	TRBJ2-1	11	CASSFFGEQFF	TGTGCCAGCAGCTTTTTCGGGGAGCAGTTCTTC
.	.	TRBV5-1	TRBJ2-5	14	CASSLATGLETQYF	TGCGCCAGCAGCTTGGCCACAGGGTTGGAGACCCAGTACTTC
.	TRBD2	TRBV2	TRBJ2-1	14	CASRLAGGNNEQFF	TGTGCCAGCCGGCTAGCGGGGGGTAATAATGAGCAGTTCTTC
.	.	TRBV29-1	TRBJ2-7	13	CSAKSGHGYEQYF	TGCAGCGCAAAATCGGGACACGGCTACGAGCAGTACTTC
.	.	TRBV7-2	TRBJ2-1	13	CASSSQPADSQFF	TGTGCCAGCAGCTCCCAACCGGCGGACAGCCAGTTCTTC
.	TRBD1	TRBV7-8	TRBJ2-3	16	CASSALRDRSTDTQYF	TGTGCCAGCAGCGCTTTACGGGACAGGAGCACAGATACGCAGTATTTT
.	.	TRBV7-7	TRBJ2-5	14	CASSLGARRETQYF	TGTGCTAGCAGCTTAGGGGCTAGGAGAGAGACCCAGTACTTC
.	.	TRBV5-1	TRBJ1-1	11	CASSLGDEAFF	TGCGCCAGCAGCTTGGGGGATGAAGCTTTCTTT
few	.	TRBV7-9	TRBJ2-2	17	CASSPKTQGRGTGELFF	TGTGCCAGCAGCCCAAAGACGCAAGGTCGAGGCACCGGGGAGCTGTTTTTT
.	.	TRBV18	TRBJ2-7	13	CASSPGSSYEQYF	TGTGCCAGCTCACCGGGAAGCTCCTACGAGCAGTACTTC
.	.	TRBV7-2	TRBJ2-3	14	CASSSTWRLGTQYF	TGTGCCAGCAGCTCGACGTGGCGTTTAGGTACGCAGTATTTT
.	TRBD1	TRBV29-1	TRBJ1-1	13	CSVATGVGTEAFF	TGCAGCGTCGCCACAGGGGTGGGGACTGAAGCTTTCTTT
once	.	TRBV5-6	TRBJ2-1	14	CASSFQAGDNEQFF	TGTGCCAGCAGCTTCCAGGCTGGAGACAATGAGCAGTTCTTC
.	TRBD2	TRBV15	TRBJ2-1	15	CATSREGLASNEQFF	TGTGCCACCAGCAGAGAAGGACTAGCTTCCAATGAGCAGTTCTTC
.	.	TRBV9	TRBJ1-6	15	CASSVDISYNSPLHF	TGTGCCAGCAGCGTAGACATCTCCTATAATTCACCCCTCCACTTT
.	.	TRBV2	TRBJ2-2	12	CASNRRAGELFF	TGTGCCAGCAACAGGAGGGCCGGGGAGCTGTTTTTT
.	.	TRBV30	TRBJ1-3	13	CAWVDGASATIYF	TGTGCCTGGGTAGATGGAGCCTCGGCCACCATATATTTT
.	.	TRBV7-9	TRBJ1-1	11	CASSFPGETFF	TGTGCCAGCAGCTTTCCGGGGGAGACTTTCTTT
.	.	TRBV4-2	TRBJ2-1	15	CASSQDTQGGDEQFF	TGTGCCAGCAGCCAAGATACACAGGGAGGCGATGAGCAGTTCTTC
.	.	TRBV5-1	TRBJ2-7	15	CASSLGGDNSYEQYF	TGCGCCAGCAGCTTGGGCGGGGACAACTCCTACGAGCAGTACTTC
.	.	TRBV29-1	TRBJ1-1	14	CSVQLQLLGTEAFF	TGCAGCGTCCAACTACAACTTCTGGGCACTGAAGCTTTCTTT
.	TRBD1	TRBV11-3	TRBJ2-5	15	CASSGGLTGQETQYF	TGTGCCAGCAGCGGCGGGTTGACAGGGCAAGAGACCCAGTACTTC
once	TRBD2	TRBV25-1	TRBJ2-7	13	CASSVAGAYEQYF	TGTGCCAGCAGTGTTGCGGGGGCCTACGAGCAGTACTTC
few	.	TRBV29-1	TRBJ1-3	13	CSVRDRAGNTIYF	TGCAGCGTCCGGGACCGAGCTGGAAACACCATATATTTT
.	TRBD1	TRBV5-6	TRBJ1-2	15	CASSPTPTGNYGYTF	TGTGCCAGCAGCCCGACGCCGACAGGGAACTATGGCTACACCTTC
.	.	TRBV29-1	TRBJ2-1	14	CSVGDQGRGIEQFF	TGCAGCGTTGGGGACCAGGGGCGGGGGATTGAGCAGTTCTTC
few	.	TRBV29-1	TRBJ1-2	12	CSVVDLLAGYTF	TGCAGCGTTGTAGACCTCCTGGCCGGCTACACCTTC
.	TRBD1	TRBV18	TRBJ2-1	15	CASSPFDRGGNEQFF	TGTGCCAGCTCACCCTTCGACAGGGGAGGCAATGAGCAGTTCTTC
few	.	TRBV29-1	TRBJ1-2	12	CSVDSQRYGYTF	TGCAGCGTTGACAGCCAACGCTATGGCTACACCTTC
few	TRBD1	TRBV11-2	TRBJ2-7	14	CASSLVDRAYEQYF	TGTGCCAGCAGCTTAGTTGACAGGGCATACGAGCAGTACTTC
.	.	TRBV29-1	TRBJ2-7	11	CSVVGGYEQYF	TGCAGCGTTGTAGGGGGCTACGAGCAGTACTTC
.	.	TRBV4-3	TRBJ2-5	13	CASSQDPRETQYF	TGCGCCAGCAGCCAAGACCCAAGGGAGACCCAGTACTTC
.	.	TRBV5-1	TRBJ2-5	14	CASSQAVDIETQYF	TGCGCCAGCAGTCAGGCGGTGGATATCGAGACCCAGTACTTC
.	TRBD1	TRBV15	TRBJ1-1	14	CATSRDGQGTEAFF	TGTGCCACCAGCAGAGATGGACAGGGGACTGAAGCTTTCTTT
.	.	TRBV15	TRBJ2-5	14	CATSRDGRMETQYF	TGTGCCACCAGCAGAGATGGACGGATGGAGACCCAGTACTTC
.	.	TRBV7-9	TRBJ2-3	11	CASSYTDTQYF	TGTGCCAGCAGCTACACAGATACGCAGTATTTT
.	.	TRBV14	TRBJ2-2	14	CASSQQGATGELFF	TGTGCCAGCAGCCAACAGGGTGCCACCGGGGAGCTGTTTTTT
.	TRBD2	TRBV6-5	TRBJ2-1	15	CASSPTYRGGNEQFF	TGTGCCAGCAGTCCCACCTACCGGGGGGGAAATGAGCAGTTCTTC
.	TRBD1	TRBV11-1	TRBJ1-6	14	CASGDGTGDSPLHF	TGTGCCAGCGGTGACGGGACAGGGGATTCACCCCTCCACTTT
.	.	TRBV7-9	TRBJ1-2	14	CASSSHPANYGYTF	TGTGCCAGCAGTTCCCACCCAGCTAACTATGGCTACACCTTC
.	TRBD2	TRBV27	TRBJ2-5	15	CASRWSGGPQETQYF	TGTGCCAGCAGGTGGAGCGGGGGGCCCCAAGAGACCCAGTACTTC
once	.	TRBV2	TRBJ2-3	16	CASSEGMISSTDTQYF	TGTGCCAGCAGTGAGGGAATGATTTCTAGCACAGATACGCAGTATTTT
.	.	TRBV5-6	TRBJ2-5	15	CASSLVPNAQETQYF	TGTGCCAGCAGCTTGGTCCCCAACGCCCAAGAGACCCAGTACTTC
.	TRBD2	TRBV2	TRBJ2-7	15	CASSERLATSYEQYF	TGTGCCAGCAGTGAAAGACTAGCGACCTCCTACGAGCAGTACTTC
.	.	TRBV5-1	TRBJ2-5	14	CASSEGQPQETQYF	TGCGCCAGCAGCGAGGGGCAGCCCCAAGAGACCCAGTACTTC
.	.	TRBV6-5	TRBJ1-6	15	CASSYSIRDNSPLHF	TGTGCCAGCAGTTACTCGATCAGGGATAATTCACCCCTCCACTTT
.	.	TRBV11-2	TRBJ2-5	11	CASSFRETQYF	TGTGCCAGCAGCTTCCGAGAGACCCAGTACTTC
.	TRBD1	TRBV5-1	TRBJ2-2	15	CASTQGQTNTGELFF	TGCGCCAGTACCCAGGGACAGACCAACACCGGGGAGCTGTTTTTT